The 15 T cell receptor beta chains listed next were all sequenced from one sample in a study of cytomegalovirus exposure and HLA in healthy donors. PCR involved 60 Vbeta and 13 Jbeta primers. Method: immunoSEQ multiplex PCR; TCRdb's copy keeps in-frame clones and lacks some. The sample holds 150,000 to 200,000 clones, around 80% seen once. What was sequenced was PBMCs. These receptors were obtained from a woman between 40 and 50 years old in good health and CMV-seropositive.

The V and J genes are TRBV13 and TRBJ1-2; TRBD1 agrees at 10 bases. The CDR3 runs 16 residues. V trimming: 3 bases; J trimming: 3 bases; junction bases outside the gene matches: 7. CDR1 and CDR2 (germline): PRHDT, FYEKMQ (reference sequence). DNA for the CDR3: TGTGCCAGCAGCTTTCGGACAGGGGGTATTTACTATGGCTACACCTTC. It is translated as CASSFRTGGIYYGYTF.

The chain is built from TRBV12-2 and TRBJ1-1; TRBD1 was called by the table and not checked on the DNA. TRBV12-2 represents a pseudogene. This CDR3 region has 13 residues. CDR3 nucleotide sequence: TGTGCAAGTCGCAGGGGACACCCCACTGAAGCTTTCTTT. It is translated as CASRRGHPTEAFF.

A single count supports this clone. As DNA, the CDR3 is TGCGCCAGCAGCGCCATGGCTAGCGGTACCGGGGAGCTGTTTTTT. This codes for CASSAMASGTGELFF. This chain uses TRBV5-1 with TRBJ2-2; 7 bases agree with TRBD2. The CDR3 is 15 residues long. Germline trimming cut 4 bases from V and 5 bases from J; bases unmatched to any gene: 8. The germline CDR1 and CDR2 sequences are SGHRS and YFSETQ.

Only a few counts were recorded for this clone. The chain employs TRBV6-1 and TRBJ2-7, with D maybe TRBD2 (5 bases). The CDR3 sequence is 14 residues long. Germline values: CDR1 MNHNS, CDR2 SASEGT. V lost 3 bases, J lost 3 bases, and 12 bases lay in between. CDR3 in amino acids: CASSDGLSYYEQYF. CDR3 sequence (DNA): TGTGCCAGCAGTGATGGACTTTCCTACTACGAGCAGTACTTC.

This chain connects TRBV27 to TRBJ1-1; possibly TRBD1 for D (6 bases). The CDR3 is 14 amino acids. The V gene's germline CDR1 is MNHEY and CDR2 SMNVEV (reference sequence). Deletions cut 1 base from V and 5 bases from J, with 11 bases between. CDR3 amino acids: CASSLLYRETEAFF. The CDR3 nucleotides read TGTGCCAGCAGTTTATTATACAGGGAGACTGAAGCTTTCTTT.

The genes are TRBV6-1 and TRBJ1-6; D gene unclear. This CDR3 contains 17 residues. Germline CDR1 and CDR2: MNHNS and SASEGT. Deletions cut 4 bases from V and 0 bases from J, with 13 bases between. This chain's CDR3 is CASSVGRLSSYNSPLHF. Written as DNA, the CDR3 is TGTGCCAGCAGTGTGGGCCGCTTGAGCTCCTATAATTCACCCCTCCACTTT.

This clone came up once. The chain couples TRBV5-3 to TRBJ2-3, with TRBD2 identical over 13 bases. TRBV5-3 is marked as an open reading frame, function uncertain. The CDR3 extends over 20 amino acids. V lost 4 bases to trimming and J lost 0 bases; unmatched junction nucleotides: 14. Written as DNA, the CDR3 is TGTGCCAGAAGCCAGGGGGACGTAGGGACTAGCGGGACAAGCACAGATACGCAGTATTTT. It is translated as CARSQGDVGTSGTSTDTQYF.

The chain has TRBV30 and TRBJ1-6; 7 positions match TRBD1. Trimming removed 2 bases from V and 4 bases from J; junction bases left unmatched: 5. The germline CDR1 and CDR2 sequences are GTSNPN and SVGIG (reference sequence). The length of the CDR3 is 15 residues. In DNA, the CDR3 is TGTGCCTGGAGTCCTGCGGGACAGTATAATTCACCCCTCCACTTT. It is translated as CAWSPAGQYNSPLHF.

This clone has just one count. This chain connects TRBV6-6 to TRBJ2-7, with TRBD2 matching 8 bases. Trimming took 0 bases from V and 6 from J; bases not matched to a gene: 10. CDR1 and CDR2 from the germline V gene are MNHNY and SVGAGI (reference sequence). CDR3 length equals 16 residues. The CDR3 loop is CASSYSIQREWGEQYF. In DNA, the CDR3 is TGTGCCAGCAGTTACTCGATCCAGCGGGAGTGGGGCGAGCAGTACTTC.

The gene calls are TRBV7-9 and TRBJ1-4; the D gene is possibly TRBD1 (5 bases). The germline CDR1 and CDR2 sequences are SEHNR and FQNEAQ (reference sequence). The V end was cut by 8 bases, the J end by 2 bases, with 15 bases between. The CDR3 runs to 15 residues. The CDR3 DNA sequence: TGTGCCAGCGAGATCCAGGGAAATACTAATGAAAAACTGTTTTTT. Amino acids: CASEIQGNTNEKLFF.

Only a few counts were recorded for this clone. The CDR3 spells CSVDRTGGTGELFF. CDR3 coding DNA: TGCAGCGTTGATAGGACAGGGGGTACCGGGGAGCTGTTTTTT. The J gene is TRBJ2-2, the V gene TRBV29-1; 10 bases line up with TRBD1. Per the germline V gene, CDR1 is SQVTM and CDR2 is ANQGSEA. With V trimmed by 3 bases and J by 5 bases, 3 bases remained unmatched. This CDR3 region has 14 residues.

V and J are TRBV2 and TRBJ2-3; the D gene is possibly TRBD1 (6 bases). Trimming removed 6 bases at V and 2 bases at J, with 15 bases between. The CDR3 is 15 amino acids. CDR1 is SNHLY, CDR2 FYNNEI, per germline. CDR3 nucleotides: TGTGCCAGCAGGCCCCGGGACACCCACACAGATACGCAGTATTTT. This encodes CASRPRDTHTDTQYF.

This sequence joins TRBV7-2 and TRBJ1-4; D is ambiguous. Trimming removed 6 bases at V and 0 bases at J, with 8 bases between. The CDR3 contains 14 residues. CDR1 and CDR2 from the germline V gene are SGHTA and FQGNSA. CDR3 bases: TGTGCCAGCAGTCGACATGCAACTAATGAAAAACTGTTTTTT. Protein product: CASSRHATNEKLFF.

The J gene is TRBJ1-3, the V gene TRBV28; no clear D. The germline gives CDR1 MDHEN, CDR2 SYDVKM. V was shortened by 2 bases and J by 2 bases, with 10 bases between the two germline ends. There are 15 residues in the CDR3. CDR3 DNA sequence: TGTGCCAGCAGTTTAGAACAGAGTACTGGAAACACCATATATTTT. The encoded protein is CASSLEQSTGNTIYF.

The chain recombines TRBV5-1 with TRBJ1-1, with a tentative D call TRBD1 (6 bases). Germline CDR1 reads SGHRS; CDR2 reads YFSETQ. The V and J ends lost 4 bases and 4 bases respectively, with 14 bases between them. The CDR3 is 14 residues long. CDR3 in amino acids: CASSGGRGGTEAFF. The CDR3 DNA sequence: TGCGCCAGCAGCGGAGGCAGGGGTGGCACTGAAGCTTTCTTT. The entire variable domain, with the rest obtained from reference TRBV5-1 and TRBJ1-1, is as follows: KAGVTQTPRYLIKTRGQQVTLSCSPISGHRSVSWYQQTPGQGLQFLFEYFSETQRNKGNFPGRFSGRQFSNSRSEMNVSTLELGDSALYLCASSGGRGGTEAFFGQGTRLTVV.